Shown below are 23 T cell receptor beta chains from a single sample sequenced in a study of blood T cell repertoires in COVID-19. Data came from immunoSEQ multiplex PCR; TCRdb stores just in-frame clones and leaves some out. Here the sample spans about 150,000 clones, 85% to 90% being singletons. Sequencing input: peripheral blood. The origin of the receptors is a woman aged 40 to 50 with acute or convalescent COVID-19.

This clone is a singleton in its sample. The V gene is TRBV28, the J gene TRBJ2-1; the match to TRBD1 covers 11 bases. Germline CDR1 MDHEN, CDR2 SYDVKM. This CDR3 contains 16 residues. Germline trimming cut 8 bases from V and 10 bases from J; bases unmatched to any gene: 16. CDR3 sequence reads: CASDEPPGQGVREQFF. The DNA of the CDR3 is TGTGCCAGCGACGAACCTCCGGGACAGGGGGTCCGGGAGCAGTTCTTC.

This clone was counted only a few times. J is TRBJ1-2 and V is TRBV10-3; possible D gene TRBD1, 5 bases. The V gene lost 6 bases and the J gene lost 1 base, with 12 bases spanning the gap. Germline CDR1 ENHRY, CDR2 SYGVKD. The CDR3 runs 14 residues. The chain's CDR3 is CAIRMDIRNYGYTF. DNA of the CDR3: TGTGCCATCAGAATGGACATTCGTAACTATGGCTACACCTTC.

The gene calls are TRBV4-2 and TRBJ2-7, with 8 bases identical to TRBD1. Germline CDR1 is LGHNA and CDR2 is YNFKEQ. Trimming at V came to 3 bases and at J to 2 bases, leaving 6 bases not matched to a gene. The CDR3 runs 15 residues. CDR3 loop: CASSHGQGFTYEQYF. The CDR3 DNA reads TGTGCCAGCAGCCACGGACAGGGATTTACCTACGAGCAGTACTTC.

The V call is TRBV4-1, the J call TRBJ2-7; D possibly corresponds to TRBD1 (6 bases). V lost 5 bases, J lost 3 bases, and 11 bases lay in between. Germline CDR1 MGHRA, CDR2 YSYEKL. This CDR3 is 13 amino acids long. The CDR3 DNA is TGCGCCAGCAGCTCGGGACAAATCTACGAGCAGTACTTC. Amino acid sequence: CASSSGQIYEQYF.

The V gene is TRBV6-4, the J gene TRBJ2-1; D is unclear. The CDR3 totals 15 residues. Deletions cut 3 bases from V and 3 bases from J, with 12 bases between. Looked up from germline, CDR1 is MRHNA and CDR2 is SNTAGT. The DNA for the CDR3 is TGTGCCAGCAGTGAAATCGATAGAGACTACAATGAGCAGTTCTTC. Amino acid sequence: CASSEIDRDYNEQFF.

Here the CDR3 reads CASSWRPRGDQPQHF. In DNA form, the CDR3 reads TGTGCCAGCAGCTGGCGACCCAGGGGGGATCAGCCCCAGCATTTT. The chain employs TRBV7-8 and TRBJ1-5; 7 positions match TRBD1. This CDR3 contains 15 residues. Germline CDR1 and CDR2: SGHVS and FQNEAQ. V dropped 4 bases and J dropped 5; count of bases not matched to a gene: 8. The full variable domain, its missing parts supplied by reference TRBV7-8 and TRBJ1-5, is GAGVSQSPRYKVAKRGQDVALRCDPISGHVSLFWYQQALGQGPEFLTYFQNEAQLDKSGLPSDRFFAERPEGSVSTLKIQRTQQEDSAVYLCASSWRPRGDQPQHFGDGTRLSIL.

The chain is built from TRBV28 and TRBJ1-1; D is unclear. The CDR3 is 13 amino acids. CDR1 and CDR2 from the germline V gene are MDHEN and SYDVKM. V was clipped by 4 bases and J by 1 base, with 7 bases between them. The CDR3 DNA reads TGTGCCAGCAGTTCTCCGGGGAACACTGAAGCTTTCTTT. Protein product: CASSSPGNTEAFF.

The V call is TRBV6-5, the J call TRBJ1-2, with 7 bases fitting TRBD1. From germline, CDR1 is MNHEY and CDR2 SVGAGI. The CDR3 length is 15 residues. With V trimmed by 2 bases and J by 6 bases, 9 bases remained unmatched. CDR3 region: CASSYGRGLIDGYTF. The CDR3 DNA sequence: TGTGCCAGCAGTTACGGAAGGGGGCTTATCGATGGCTACACCTTC.

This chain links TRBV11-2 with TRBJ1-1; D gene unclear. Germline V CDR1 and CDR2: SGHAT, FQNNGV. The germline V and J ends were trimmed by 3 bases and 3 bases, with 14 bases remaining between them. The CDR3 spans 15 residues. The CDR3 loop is CASSFQTPTDTEAFF. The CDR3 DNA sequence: TGTGCCAGCAGCTTCCAGACTCCTACTGACACTGAAGCTTTCTTT.

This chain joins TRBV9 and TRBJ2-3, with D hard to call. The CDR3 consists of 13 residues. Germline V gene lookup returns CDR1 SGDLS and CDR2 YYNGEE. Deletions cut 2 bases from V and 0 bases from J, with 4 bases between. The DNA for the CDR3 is TGTGCCAGCAGCGTCAGGAGCACAGATACGCAGTATTTT. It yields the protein CASSVRSTDTQYF.

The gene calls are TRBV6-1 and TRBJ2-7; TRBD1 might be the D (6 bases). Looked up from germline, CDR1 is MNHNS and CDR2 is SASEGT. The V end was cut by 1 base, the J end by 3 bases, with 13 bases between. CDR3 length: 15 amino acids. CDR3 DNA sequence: TGTGCCAGCAGTGAAGGTGCAGGGGTAGGCTACGAGCAGTACTTC. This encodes CASSEGAGVGYEQYF.

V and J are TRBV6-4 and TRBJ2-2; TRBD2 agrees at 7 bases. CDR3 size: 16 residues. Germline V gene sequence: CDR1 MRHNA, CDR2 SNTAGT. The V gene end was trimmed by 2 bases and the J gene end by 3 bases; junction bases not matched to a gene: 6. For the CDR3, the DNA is TGTGCCAGCAGTGACGCGGGAGTTAAGGACACCGGGGAGCTGTTTTTT. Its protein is CASSDAGVKDTGELFF.

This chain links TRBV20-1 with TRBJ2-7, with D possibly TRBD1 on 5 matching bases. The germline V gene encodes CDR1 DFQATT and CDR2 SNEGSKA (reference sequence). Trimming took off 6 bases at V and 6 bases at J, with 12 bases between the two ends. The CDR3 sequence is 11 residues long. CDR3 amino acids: CSAPRVGEQYF. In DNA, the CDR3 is TGCAGTGCCCCCAGGGTAGGCGAGCAGTACTTC.

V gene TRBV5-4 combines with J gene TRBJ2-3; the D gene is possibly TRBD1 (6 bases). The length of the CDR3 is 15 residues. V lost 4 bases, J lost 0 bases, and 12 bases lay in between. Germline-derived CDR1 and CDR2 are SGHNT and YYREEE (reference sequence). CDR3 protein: CASSIGQPSTDTQYF. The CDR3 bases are TGTGCCAGCAGCATAGGACAGCCTAGCACAGATACGCAGTATTTT.

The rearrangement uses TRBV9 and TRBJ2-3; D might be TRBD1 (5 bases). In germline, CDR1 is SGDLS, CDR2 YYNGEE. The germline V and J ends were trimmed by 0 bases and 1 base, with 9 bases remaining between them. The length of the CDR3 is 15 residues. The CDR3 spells CASSVGIGGTDTQYF. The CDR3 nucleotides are TGTGCCAGCAGCGTAGGCATAGGGGGCACAGATACGCAGTATTTT.

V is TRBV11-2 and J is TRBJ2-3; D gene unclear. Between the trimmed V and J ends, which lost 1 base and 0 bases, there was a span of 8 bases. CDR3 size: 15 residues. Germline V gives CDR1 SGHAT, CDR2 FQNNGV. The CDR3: CASSLGDGSTDTQYF. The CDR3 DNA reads TGTGCCAGCAGCTTAGGCGACGGGAGCACAGATACGCAGTATTTT.

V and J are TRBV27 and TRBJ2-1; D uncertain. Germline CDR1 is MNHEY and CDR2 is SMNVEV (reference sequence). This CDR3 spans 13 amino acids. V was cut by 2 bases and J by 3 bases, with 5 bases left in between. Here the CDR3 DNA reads TGTGCCAGCAGTTTACCCCTCTACAATGAGCAGTTCTTC. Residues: CASSLPLYNEQFF.

The CDR3 region is CASSEVTGTGGIANYGYTF. In DNA, the CDR3 is TGTGCCAGCAGCGAAGTTACCGGGACAGGGGGTATTGCTAACTATGGCTACACCTTC. The chain joins TRBV9 to TRBJ1-2; 11 nucleotides agree with TRBD1. J was trimmed by 0 bases and V by 3 bases; bases with no gene match: 13. Looked up from germline, CDR1 is SGDLS and CDR2 is YYNGEE. The CDR3 is made up of 19 amino acids.

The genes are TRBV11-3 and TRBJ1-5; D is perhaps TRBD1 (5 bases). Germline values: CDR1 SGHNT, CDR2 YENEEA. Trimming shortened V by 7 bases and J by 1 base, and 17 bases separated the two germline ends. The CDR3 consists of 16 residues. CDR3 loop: CASTCRQGGSNQPQHF. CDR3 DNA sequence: TGTGCCAGCACGTGTCGGCAGGGAGGGAGCAATCAGCCCCAGCATTTT.

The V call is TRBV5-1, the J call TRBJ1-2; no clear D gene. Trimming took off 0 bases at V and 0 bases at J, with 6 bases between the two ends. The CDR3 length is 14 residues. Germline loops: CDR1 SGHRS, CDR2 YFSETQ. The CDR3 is CASSLDSPNYGYTF. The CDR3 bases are TGCGCCAGCAGCTTGGACAGTCCTAACTATGGCTACACCTTC.

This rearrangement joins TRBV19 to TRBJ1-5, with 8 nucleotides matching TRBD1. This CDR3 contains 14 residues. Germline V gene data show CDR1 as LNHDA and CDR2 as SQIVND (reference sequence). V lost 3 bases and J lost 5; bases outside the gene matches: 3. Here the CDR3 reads CASSMTGVYQPQHF. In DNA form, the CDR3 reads TGTGCCAGTAGTATGACAGGGGTGTATCAGCCCCAGCATTTT.

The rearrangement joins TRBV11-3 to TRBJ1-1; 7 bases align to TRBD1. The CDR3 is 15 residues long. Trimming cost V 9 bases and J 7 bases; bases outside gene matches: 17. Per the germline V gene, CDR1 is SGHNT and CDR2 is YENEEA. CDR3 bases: TGTGCCAGTTCAACCGGGACAGACGAGTTGAGTGAAGCTTTCTTT. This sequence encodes CASSTGTDELSEAFF.

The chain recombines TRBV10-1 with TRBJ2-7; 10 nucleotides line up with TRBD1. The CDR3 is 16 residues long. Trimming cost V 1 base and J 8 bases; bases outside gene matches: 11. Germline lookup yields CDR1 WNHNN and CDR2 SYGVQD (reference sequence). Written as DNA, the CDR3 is TGCGCCAGCAGTGAGTACCCGCCCGGGACAGGGGATCAGCAGTACTTC. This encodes CASSEYPPGTGDQQYF.